The clone carrying this T cell receptor beta chain appeared a few times. Clinical history as reported by participants underpinned cohort assignment. This specimen belongs to a study of blood T cell repertoires in COVID-19. Per the germline V gene, CDR1 is MNHEY and CDR2 is SMNVEV (reference sequence). Trimming cost V 3 bases and J 4 bases; bases outside gene matches: 2. CDR3 length: 13 amino acids. The method was immunoSEQ multiplex PCR; TCRdb's version includes in-frame clones alone and lacks a portion of them. The table shows about 180,000 clones, with roughly 80% occurring only once. The origin of this receptor is a woman between 35 and 50 years old with acute COVID-19. This chain connects TRBV27 to TRBJ1-1; the match to TRBD1 covers 7 bases. Sequencing input: PBMCs or T cells enriched from blood (not recorded which). The CDR3 DNA is TGTGCCAGCAGTTTGACAGGGCGCACTGAAGCTTTCTTT. Translating it yields CASSLTGRTEAFF.